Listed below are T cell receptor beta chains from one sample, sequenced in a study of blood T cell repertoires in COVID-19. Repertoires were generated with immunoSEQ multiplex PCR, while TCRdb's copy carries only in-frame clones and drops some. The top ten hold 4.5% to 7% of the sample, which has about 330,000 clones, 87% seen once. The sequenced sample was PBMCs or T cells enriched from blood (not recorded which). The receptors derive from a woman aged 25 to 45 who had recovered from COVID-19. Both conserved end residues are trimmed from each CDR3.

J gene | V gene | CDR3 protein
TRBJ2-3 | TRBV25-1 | ASSDSRGLLDTQY
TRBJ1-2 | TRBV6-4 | ASSPRAANYGYT
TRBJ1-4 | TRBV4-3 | ASSQEQATNEKLF
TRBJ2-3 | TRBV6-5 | ASSPPVSADTQY
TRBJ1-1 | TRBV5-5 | ASTTTGQNTEAF
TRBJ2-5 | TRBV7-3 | ASSLAGGIGETQY
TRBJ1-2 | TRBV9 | ASSVTGGSYGYT
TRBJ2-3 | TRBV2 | ASSEVGLTDTQY
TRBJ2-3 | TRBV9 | ASSVAPAGGSTDTQY
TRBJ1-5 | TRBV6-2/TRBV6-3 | ASSYRRDTNQPQH
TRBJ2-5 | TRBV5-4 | ASSLAVGETQY
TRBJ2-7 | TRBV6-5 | ASRGTGYEQY
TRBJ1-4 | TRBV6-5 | ASRTDGGKLF
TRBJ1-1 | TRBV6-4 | ASSVNRADTEAF
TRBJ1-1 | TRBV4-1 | ASSPRGTAEAF
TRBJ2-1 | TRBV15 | ATSPRDYVEQF
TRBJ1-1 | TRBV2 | ASSFQGPNTEAF
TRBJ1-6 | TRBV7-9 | ASSLVSGGGGSPLH
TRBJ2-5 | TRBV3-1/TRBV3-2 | ASSSRWGGSGETQY
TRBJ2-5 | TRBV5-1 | ASSLVRTSGGARETQY
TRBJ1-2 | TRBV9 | ASSSRDSNYGYT
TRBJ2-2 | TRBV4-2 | ASSQEMRGRTGELF
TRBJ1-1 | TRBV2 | AGQLMNTEAF
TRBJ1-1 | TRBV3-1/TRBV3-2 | ASTLRGMNTEAF
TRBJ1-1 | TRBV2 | ASTLDRTEAF
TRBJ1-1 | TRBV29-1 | SVRTGGAGDAEAF
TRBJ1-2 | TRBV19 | ASTGTGRGYT
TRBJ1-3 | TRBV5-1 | ASSLALRGSGNTIY
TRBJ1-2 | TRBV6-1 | ASSELAYGYT
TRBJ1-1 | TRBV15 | ATSRDRGTEAF
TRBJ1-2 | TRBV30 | AWSQRGGAGGYT
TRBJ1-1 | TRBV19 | ASSIGRGDRGYGTEAF
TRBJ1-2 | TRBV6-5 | ASSYSTGSPNYGYT
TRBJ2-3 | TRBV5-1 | ASRKGLETDTQY
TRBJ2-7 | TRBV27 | ASSSQGASREQY
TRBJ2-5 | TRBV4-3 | ASSRGGLAGGTQY
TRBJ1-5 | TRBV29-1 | SVVKGDNQPQH
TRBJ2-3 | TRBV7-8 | ASSLDLAVDTQY
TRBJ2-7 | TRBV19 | ASSIGRGVYEQY
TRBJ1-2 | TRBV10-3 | AISERGVNGYT
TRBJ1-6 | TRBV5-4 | ASSQTEPNSPLH
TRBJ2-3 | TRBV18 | ASSLRQGTDTQY
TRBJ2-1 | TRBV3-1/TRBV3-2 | ASSQDSAGGRQF
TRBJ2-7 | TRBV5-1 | ASSMGLAGGTSDEQY
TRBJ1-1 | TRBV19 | ASSIATRGGNTEAF
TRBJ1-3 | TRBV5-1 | ASSWGGGEVSTIY
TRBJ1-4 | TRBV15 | ATSRETGGGKLF
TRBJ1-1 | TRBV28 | ASNKAGGLLYTEAF
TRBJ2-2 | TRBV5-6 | ASRGVGGELF
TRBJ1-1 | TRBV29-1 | SARETEAF